This entry lists 23 T cell receptor beta chains sequenced from one sample in a study of blood T cell repertoires in COVID-19. Assay: immunoSEQ multiplex PCR; the TCRdb copy retains only in-frame clones and omits some. In the table there are about 170,000 clones, roughly 85% of which are singletons. Sequencing was performed on PBMCs or T cells enriched from blood (not recorded which). Receptors originate from a woman in her 70s in a cohort exposed to, infected with or recovered from COVID-19 (not recorded which).

This clone was counted only a few times. The genes are TRBV5-4 and TRBJ2-2; 10 nucleotides match TRBD1. The CDR3 loop spans 16 amino acids. In germline, CDR1 is SGHNT, CDR2 YYREEE (reference sequence). V shed 0 bases and J 4 bases; nucleotides not matched to a gene: 3. CDR3 loop: CASSLGTGGFTGELFF. DNA of the CDR3: TGTGCCAGCAGCTTGGGGACAGGGGGATTCACCGGGGAGCTGTTTTTT.

The rearrangement uses TRBV28 and TRBJ2-2; 11 bases match TRBD2. There are 18 residues in the CDR3. Germline V gene sequence: CDR1 MDHEN, CDR2 SYDVKM. The trim removed 10 bases at V and 6 bases at J, leaving 19 bases unmatched. This CDR3 reads CATEATSGGGGPAGELFF. The CDR3 DNA reads TGTGCCACGGAAGCTACTAGCGGGGGAGGTGGGCCGGCCGGGGAGCTGTTTTTT.

This clone showed up many times. This chain joins TRBV6-5 and TRBJ2-7; 11 bases agree with TRBD1. Germline CDR1 reads MNHEY; CDR2 reads SVGAGI. V lost 11 bases to trimming and J lost 5 bases; unmatched junction nucleotides: 8. This CDR3 contains 13 residues. The CDR3 bases are TGTGCCGTCCAGGGACAGGGGGACCACGAGCAGTACTTC. Encoded protein: CAVQGQGDHEQYF.

This chain connects TRBV12-3 or TRBV12-4 to TRBJ2-5, with D tentatively TRBD2 (5 bases). Trimming left V 7 bases short and J 4 bases short, with 10 bases between. This CDR3 has 12 residues. CDR3 DNA: TGTGCCAGCACCCGTGGAGGAGAGACCCAGTACTTC. Translated, it gives CASTRGGETQYF.

V gene TRBV2 combines with J gene TRBJ2-5; possibly TRBD1 for D (6 bases). Germline V gene data show CDR1 as SNHLY and CDR2 as FYNNEI. CDR3 size: 13 residues. V lost 7 bases, J lost 3 bases, and 12 bases lay in between. This chain's CDR3 is CASTSEGEETQYF. CDR3 bases: TGTGCCAGCACCTCAGAGGGGGAAGAGACCCAGTACTTC.

The V call is TRBV28, the J call TRBJ2-2; 7 positions match TRBD2. The CDR3 runs to 16 residues. Germline-derived CDR1 and CDR2 are MDHEN and SYDVKM. Trimming at V came to 5 bases and at J to 6 bases, leaving 12 bases not matched to a gene. This CDR3 reads CASSLPDGGRAGELFF. In DNA form, the CDR3 reads TGTGCCAGCAGTCTCCCTGATGGAGGGAGGGCCGGGGAGCTGTTTTTT.

This chain links TRBV15 with TRBJ2-5, with 9 positions matching TRBD2. The CDR3 extends over 15 amino acids. J lost 2 bases, V lost 4 bases, and 5 bases had no gene match. Per germline, CDR1 LNHNV and CDR2 YYDKDF (reference sequence). Here the CDR3 reads CATSTRLAVQETQYF. CDR3 sequence (DNA): TGTGCCACCAGCACCCGACTAGCGGTTCAAGAGACCCAGTACTTC. The full variable domain, completed using reference TRBV15 and TRBJ2-5, is DAMVIQNPRYQVTQFGKPVTLSCSQTLNHNVMYWYQQKSSQAPKLLFHYYDKDFNNEADTPDNFQSRRPNTSFCFLDIRSPGLGDTAMYLCATSTRLAVQETQYFGPGTRLLVL.

The chain employs TRBV5-1 and TRBJ2-3; TRBD2 matches at 12 bases. This CDR3 spans 17 amino acids. Germline V gives CDR1 SGHRS, CDR2 YFSETQ. V gave up 0 bases and J gave up 4 bases; unmatched junction bases: 6. The CDR3 DNA is TGCGCCAGCAGCTTGGGGCTAGCGGGAGGGCCCTCAGATACGCAGTATTTT. Its protein product is CASSLGLAGGPSDTQYF.

The chain joins TRBV11-2 to TRBJ2-1; 12 bases match TRBD2. Germline V gene data show CDR1 as SGHAT and CDR2 as FQNNGV. The CDR3 is 14 residues long. The V and J ends lost 5 bases and 12 bases, in that order; junction bases with no gene match: 8. The CDR3 DNA follows: TGTGCCAGCAGCCTCCTAGCGGGAGGGATTCGGCAGTTCTTC. Translated: CASSLLAGGIRQFF.

J is TRBJ2-4 and V is TRBV28, with TRBD1 matching over 7 bases. Germline V lookup: CDR1 MDHEN, CDR2 SYDVKM. The J segment lost 0 bases and the V segment lost 5 bases, leaving 13 bases of the junction unmatched. The CDR3 runs 18 residues. The CDR3 region is CASSRSGTAGLAKNIQYF. The CDR3 DNA reads as TGTGCCAGCAGTCGATCCGGGACAGCCGGCCTAGCCAAAAACATTCAGTACTTC.

The chain is built from TRBV7-9 and TRBJ1-1, with TRBD1 matching over 8 bases. Germline lookup yields CDR1 SEHNR and CDR2 FQNEAQ (reference sequence). The CDR3 consists of 14 residues. With 8 bases clipped from V and 1 base from J, the junction kept 6 bases outside the gene matches. The CDR3 here is CASCSGTGNTEAFF. The CDR3 DNA follows: TGTGCCAGCTGTTCCGGGACAGGGAACACTGAAGCTTTCTTT.

This chain connects TRBV10-3 to TRBJ1-6, with D maybe TRBD1 (6 bases). V was clipped by 6 bases and J by 14 bases, with 17 bases between them. The CDR3 spans 13 residues. Germline V gives CDR1 ENHRY, CDR2 SYGVKD. The CDR3 is CAISPTQGSALHF. CDR3 in DNA: TGTGCCATCAGCCCCACACAGGGTTCGGCCCTCCACTTT.

This clone was counted between two and nine times. V is TRBV30 and J is TRBJ1-3; D gene unclear. Germline lookup yields CDR1 GTSNPN and CDR2 SVGIG (reference sequence). V lost 0 bases and J 4 bases, leaving 7 bases between the germline ends. The CDR3 runs to 13 residues. The CDR3 sequence: CAWSVLGGNTIYF. The CDR3 bases are TGTGCCTGGAGTGTACTAGGGGGAAACACCATATATTTT.

The chain joins TRBV11-2 to TRBJ2-7; TRBD2 might be the D (6 bases). The germline V gene has CDR1 SGHAT and CDR2 FQNNGV. This CDR3 spans 15 amino acids. Trimming took 5 bases from V and 4 from J, leaving 18 bases between them. The CDR3 DNA reads TGTGCCAGCAGCCTGGCCGGGGGAGTTAATTACGAGCAGTACTTC. It is translated as CASSLAGGVNYEQYF.

The chain uses TRBV25-1 and TRBJ1-5, with a tentative D call TRBD1 (6 bases). CDR1 and CDR2 (germline): MGHDK, SYGVNS. V lost 2 bases and J lost 3, with 17 bases in between. The CDR3 loop spans 17 amino acids. CDR3 nucleotides: TGTGCCAGCAGTGAACCCACCGCAGGGGCCTACAATCAGCCCCAGCATTTT. Translating gives CASSEPTAGAYNQPQHF. The full variable domain, in which reference TRBV25-1 and TRBJ1-5 provide the parts outside the CDR3, is EADIYQTPRYLVIGTGKKITLECSQTMGHDKMYWYQQDPGMELHLIHYSYGVNSTEKGDLSSESTVSRIRTEHFPLTLESARPSHTSQYLCASSEPTAGAYNQPQHFGDGTRLSIL.

The J gene is TRBJ1-2, the V gene TRBV6-5; TRBD1 matches at 9 bases. The germline V gene has CDR1 MNHEY and CDR2 SVGAGI. This CDR3 spans 16 amino acids. J gave up 8 bases and V 2 bases, and 12 bases lay outside the gene matches. CDR3 nucleotides: TGTGCCAGCAGTTACGCGAGGTTGACAGGGGGGAACGGCTACACCTTC. It translates to CASSYARLTGGNGYTF.

The chain combines TRBV28 with TRBJ1-5; 7 positions agree with TRBD1. V lost 5 bases to trimming and J lost 0 bases; unmatched junction nucleotides: 7. The CDR3 contains 16 residues. Germline CDR1 is MDHEN and CDR2 is SYDVKM. The DNA for the CDR3 is TGTGCCAGCAGTCCAGGGGGAAGGGATAGCAATCAGCCCCAGCATTTT. Amino acids: CASSPGGRDSNQPQHF.

There are a few counts of this clone. V gene TRBV4-1 combines with J gene TRBJ2-3; D unclear. CDR3 size: 11 residues. CDR1 and CDR2 (germline): MGHRA, YSYEKL. The V end was cut by 2 bases, the J end by 5 bases, with 2 bases between. CDR3 region: CASSQLDTQYF. CDR3 sequence (DNA): TGCGCCAGCAGCCAACTAGATACGCAGTATTTT.

V and J are TRBV28 and TRBJ2-7; the D gene is possibly TRBD1 (7 bases). Germline loops: CDR1 MDHEN, CDR2 SYDVKM. This CDR3 has 15 residues. V was cut by 3 bases and J by 4 bases, with 16 bases left in between. CDR3 DNA: TGTGCCAGCAGTTTCGGCGGGGCAGGGGGATACGAGCAGTACTTC. Its translation: CASSFGGAGGYEQYF.

This clone was counted only a few times. The chain joins TRBV5-1 to TRBJ2-7, with D tentatively TRBD2 (5 bases). With 2 bases removed from V and 7 bases from J, the gap between germline ends came to 16 bases. The CDR3 covers 14 residues. From germline, CDR1 is SGHRS and CDR2 YFSETQ. In DNA, the CDR3 is TGCGCCAGCAGCTTCCGGGGTCTTAGGGAGGAGCAGTACTTC. Residues: CASSFRGLREEQYF.

The chain is built from TRBV18 and TRBJ1-6; TRBD1 aligns across 10 bases. The V and J ends lost 3 bases and 10 bases, in that order; junction bases with no gene match: 6. CDR1 KGHSH and CDR2 LQKENI come from the germline V gene. The CDR3 spans 15 residues. The CDR3 nucleotides are TGTGCCAGCTCACCGGCCGGGACAGGGGTCTCACCCCTCCACTTT. This translates into CASSPAGTGVSPLHF.

The V call is TRBV28, the J call TRBJ1-5; the D gene is possibly TRBD1 (6 bases). Germline V gene data show CDR1 as MDHEN and CDR2 as SYDVKM. The CDR3 sequence is 16 residues long. The germline V and J ends were trimmed by 6 bases and 4 bases, with 19 bases remaining between them. CDR3: CASRGLGRGRNQPQHF. The CDR3 coding sequence is TGTGCCAGCAGGGGGTTGGGCAGGGGAAGGAATCAGCCCCAGCATTTT.

The CDR3 sequence: CASSVGQEAEKLFF. The CDR3, as DNA: TGTGCCAGCAGCGTCGGACAGGAGGCTGAAAAACTGTTTTTT. The chain recombines TRBV7-9 with TRBJ1-4; 7 bases map to TRBD1. The CDR3 has 14 residues. Germline assignment: CDR1 SEHNR and CDR2 FQNEAQ (reference sequence). Trimming took 5 bases from V and 7 from J; bases not matched to a gene: 7.